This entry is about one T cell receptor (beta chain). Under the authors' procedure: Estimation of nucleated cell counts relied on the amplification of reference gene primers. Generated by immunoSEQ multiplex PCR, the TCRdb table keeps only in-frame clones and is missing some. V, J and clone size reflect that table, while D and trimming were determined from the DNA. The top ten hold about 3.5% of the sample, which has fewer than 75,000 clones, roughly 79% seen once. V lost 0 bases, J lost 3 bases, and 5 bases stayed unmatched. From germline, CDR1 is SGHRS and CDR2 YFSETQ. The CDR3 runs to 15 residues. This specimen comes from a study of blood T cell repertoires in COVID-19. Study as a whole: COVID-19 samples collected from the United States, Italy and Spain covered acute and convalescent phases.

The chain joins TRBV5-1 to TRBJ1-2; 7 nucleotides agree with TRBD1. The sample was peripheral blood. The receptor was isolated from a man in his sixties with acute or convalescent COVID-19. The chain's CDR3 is CASSLVGGLDYGYTF. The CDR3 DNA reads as TGCGCCAGCAGCTTGGTAGGGGGCCTTGACTATGGCTACACCTTC.